These 19 T cell receptor beta chains were all obtained from the same sample, sequenced in a study of CD8 T cells in ankylosing spondylitis. No antigen has been assigned to these receptors. Whole-study findings and limits: Among TCR beta sequences, a motif of under ten highly homologous variants appeared characteristic of ankylosing spondylitis blood.

MiXCR was run by TCRdb on the 5' RACE reads, yielding one entry per CDR3 protein. The data contain fewer than 750,000 distinct CDR3 sequences, around 17% of them singletons. The sequencing input was blood, either unsorted or a sorted T cell fraction (not recorded which). The receptors were gathered from a male donor with ankylosing spondylitis.

The chain uses TRBV10-3 and TRBJ1-4; TRBD1 matches 8 bases. Per the germline V gene, CDR1 is ENHRY and CDR2 is SYGVKD. The CDR3 consists of 14 residues. With 0 bases clipped from V and 7 bases from J, the junction kept 1 base outside the gene matches. For the CDR3, the DNA is TGTGCCATCAGTGAGTCGACAGGGGTTGAAAAACTGTTTTTT. This gives the protein CAISESTGVEKLFF.

The V call is TRBV20-1, the J call TRBJ2-4, with a possible D match to TRBD2 (6 bases). Trimming took off 5 bases at V and 0 bases at J, with 14 bases between the two ends. Germline V gene data show CDR1 as DFQATT and CDR2 as SNEGSKA (reference sequence). The CDR3 runs to 15 residues. This chain's CDR3 is CSAPKEGLAKNIQYF. The CDR3 DNA reads as TGCAGTGCTCCTAAGGAGGGTCTAGCCAAAAACATTCAGTACTTC.

V is TRBV4-1 and J is TRBJ1-5; D gene ambiguous. Germline V CDR1 and CDR2: MGHRA, YSYEKL. The V end lost 1 base, the J end lost 1 base, and 8 bases lay between the germline ends. CDR3 length: 15 residues. The CDR3 nucleotides read TGCGCCAGCAGCCAAGTAGAAGAAAGCAATCAGCCCCAGCATTTT. Amino acid sequence: CASSQVEESNQPQHF.

This clonotype was counted a few times. The J gene is TRBJ1-3, the V gene TRBV10-3; a possible D gene is TRBD1 (5 bases). CDR1 is ENHRY, CDR2 SYGVKD, per germline. The V gene lost 7 bases and the J gene lost 4 bases, with 11 bases spanning the gap. The CDR3 consists of 13 residues. In nucleotides, the CDR3 is TGTGCCATCACCAGGGATTCCGGAAACACCATATATTTT. Protein sequence: CAITRDSGNTIYF.

The chain uses TRBV20-1 and TRBJ1-2; D gene uncertain. V was pared by 6 bases and J by 0 bases, with 11 bases between. The V gene's germline CDR1 is DFQATT and CDR2 SNEGSKA (reference sequence). CDR3 length: 13 residues. The CDR3 protein is CSANPGTNYGYTF. The CDR3 DNA reads as TGCAGTGCAAACCCCGGTACTAACTATGGCTACACCTTC.

This clonotype was seen more than once but under ten times. The J gene is TRBJ2-1, the V gene TRBV29-1; TRBD2 agrees at 7 bases. The CDR3 totals 14 residues. Germline lookup yields CDR1 SQVTM and CDR2 ANQGSEA. J lost 6 bases, V lost 5 bases, and 10 bases had no gene match. CDR3 loop: CSVPRGYQFNEQFF. Here the CDR3 DNA reads TGCAGCGTTCCGCGGGGGTATCAATTCAATGAGCAGTTCTTC.

The chain combines TRBV11-2 with TRBJ1-1; D call uncertain. V shed 5 bases and J shed 6 bases, with 13 bases lying between them. CDR3 size: 13 residues. Germline values: CDR1 SGHAT, CDR2 FQNNGV. CDR3 region: CASSPHQVSEAFF. The CDR3 DNA reads TGTGCCAGCAGCCCCCACCAGGTATCTGAAGCTTTCTTT.

This clonotype was detected ten times or more. The chain couples TRBV7-2 to TRBJ2-2; possibly TRBD2 for D (6 bases). Trimming left V 8 bases short and J 1 base short, with 8 bases between. This CDR3 contains 13 residues. Germline V gene data show CDR1 as SGHTA and CDR2 as FQGNSA. The chain's CDR3 is CASHSGNTGELFF. DNA for the CDR3: TGTGCCAGCCATAGCGGGAACACCGGGGAGCTGTTTTTT.

This clonotype was recorded at least ten times. The rearrangement joins TRBV28 to TRBJ2-6, with TRBD1 as a possible D gene (6 bases). CDR1 is MDHEN, CDR2 SYDVKM, per germline. The CDR3 has 15 amino acids. Trimming cost V 3 bases and J 2 bases, with 8 bases left between them. The CDR3 sequence is CASSLSGAGANVLTF. CDR3 DNA sequence: TGTGCCAGCAGTTTGTCAGGGGCTGGGGCCAACGTCCTGACTTTC.

This chain joins TRBV2 and TRBJ2-7; TRBD1 aligns across 7 bases. The CDR3 length is 15 residues. V dropped 3 bases and J dropped 3; count of bases not matched to a gene: 8. Germline values: CDR1 SNHLY, CDR2 FYNNEI. Here the CDR3 reads CASSEFMQGDYEQYF. CDR3 bases: TGTGCCAGCAGTGAGTTCATGCAGGGGGACTACGAGCAGTACTTC.

The CDR3 sequence: CASSSDRENIQYF. The CDR3 DNA sequence: TGTGCCAGCAGTTCCGACAGGGAAAACATTCAGTACTTC. The chain has TRBV12-3 or TRBV12-4 and TRBJ2-4, with 7 bases that match TRBD1. The J segment lost 5 bases and the V segment lost 4 bases, leaving 2 bases of the junction unmatched. The CDR3 length is 13 residues.

The genes are TRBV7-2 and TRBJ2-4, with 10 nucleotides matching TRBD2. The junction had 7 bases not matched to a gene; V was cut back by 2 bases and J by 6 bases. The CDR3 totals 16 residues. Germline assignment: CDR1 SGHTA and CDR2 FQGNSA. The CDR3 sequence: CASSLKAGGVLNIQYF. The CDR3 DNA is TGTGCCAGCAGCTTAAAAGCGGGAGGGGTCTTAAACATTCAGTACTTC.

This clonotype was seen more than once but under ten times. J is TRBJ2-7 and V is TRBV27, with 12 bases fitting TRBD2. The CDR3 covers 14 residues. The ends lost 4 bases at V and 3 bases at J; junction bases unmatched: 1. Looked up from germline, CDR1 is MNHEY and CDR2 is SMNVEV (reference sequence). The CDR3 reads CASSWTSGNYEQYF. CDR3 nucleotide sequence: TGTGCCAGCAGTTGGACTAGCGGGAACTACGAGCAGTACTTC.

The chain links TRBV9 to TRBJ2-1, with TRBD2 matching 7 bases. V shed 3 bases and J 0 bases; nucleotides not matched to a gene: 3. The germline gives CDR1 SGDLS, CDR2 YYNGEE. The CDR3 runs 15 residues. DNA for the CDR3: TGTGCCAGCAGCGGCGGGACTAACTCCTACAATGAGCAGTTCTTC. It translates to CASSGGTNSYNEQFF.

This clonotype appeared a few times. The chain couples TRBV12-3 or TRBV12-4 to TRBJ1-4; 9 bases match TRBD1. V dropped 5 bases and J dropped 6; count of bases not matched to a gene: 1. This CDR3 is built from 13 residues. As DNA, the CDR3 is TGTGCCAGCAGTGGGACAGGGCATGAAAAACTGTTTTTT. Protein product: CASSGTGHEKLFF.

This clonotype was detected ten times or more. This rearrangement joins TRBV27 to TRBJ2-1; TRBD2 is a possible D gene (7 bases). Germline V CDR1 and CDR2: MNHEY, SMNVEV (reference sequence). CDR3 length: 15 amino acids. V was cut by 6 bases and J by 5 bases, with 17 bases left in between. CDR3 DNA: TGTGCCAGCAGAAGGGGGGGGCCCCTGAACAATGAGCAGTTCTTC. Its protein is CASRRGGPLNNEQFF.

The chain couples TRBV5-1 to TRBJ2-1, with TRBD2 matching over 12 bases. The CDR3 consists of 15 residues. Looked up from germline, CDR1 is SGHRS and CDR2 is YFSETQ. V lost 5 bases to trimming and J lost 7 bases; unmatched junction nucleotides: 7. This chain's CDR3 is CASSSASGGANEQFF. The CDR3 DNA is TGCGCCAGCAGTAGCGCTAGCGGGGGGGCGAATGAGCAGTTCTTC.

The chain carries TRBV12-3 or TRBV12-4 and TRBJ1-2; D may be TRBD1 (5 bases). V lost 3 bases and J 5 bases, leaving 13 bases between the germline ends. CDR3 length equals 14 residues. CDR3 sequence: CASSFSRVGYGYTF. The CDR3, as DNA: TGTGCCAGCAGTTTCTCCAGGGTTGGTTATGGCTACACCTTC.

This chain links TRBV7-9 with TRBJ2-3, with D perhaps being TRBD1 or TRBD2 (5 bases each). CDR1 is SEHNR, CDR2 FQNEAQ, per germline (reference sequence). Between the trimmed V and J ends, which lost 2 bases and 6 bases, there was a span of 21 bases. The CDR3 is made up of 17 amino acids. The CDR3 sequence: CASSLPSGTGTVDTQYF. CDR3 DNA: TGTGCCAGCAGCTTACCTTCCGGGACCGGAACCGTGGATACGCAGTATTTT.